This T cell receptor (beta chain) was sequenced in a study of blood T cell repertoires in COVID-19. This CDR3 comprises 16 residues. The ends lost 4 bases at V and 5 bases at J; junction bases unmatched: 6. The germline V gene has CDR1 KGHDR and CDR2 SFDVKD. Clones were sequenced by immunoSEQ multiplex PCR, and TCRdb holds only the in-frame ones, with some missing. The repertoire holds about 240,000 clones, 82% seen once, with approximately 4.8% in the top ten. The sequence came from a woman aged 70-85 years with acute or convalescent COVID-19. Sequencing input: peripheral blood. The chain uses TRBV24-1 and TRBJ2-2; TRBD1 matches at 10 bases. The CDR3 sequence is CATSERDRGITGELFF. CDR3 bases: TGTGCCACCAGTGAACGGGACAGGGGAATAACCGGGGAGCTGTTTTTT.